Listed below are T cell receptor beta chains from one sample, sequenced in a study of Graves' ophthalmopathy and Graves' hyperthyroidism. TCRdb used MiXCR to reprocess the multiplex PCR reads, holding one entry per CDR3 protein. The sample has under 350,000 distinct CDR3 sequences; under 20% are singletons. The sequencing input was peripheral blood. These receptor sequences come from an adult man with Graves' ophthalmopathy. CDR3s include the opening cysteine and the closing phenylalanine or tryptophan. D genes are given only for firm matches. Part of the rows lack a size; the others show once, few, many or a class for expanded clones.

v_gene: TRBV19; abundance: many; d_gene: -; j_gene: TRBJ1-2; CDR3aa: CASTARTEDGCTF; CDR3nt: TGTGCCAGTACAGCCCGGACAGAGGATGGCTGCACCTTC
v_gene: TRBV6-1; abundance: -; d_gene: -; j_gene: TRBJ1-1; CDR3aa: CASSWDIGSTEAFF; CDR3nt: TGTGCCAGCAGCTGGGACATCGGGTCCACTGAAGCTTTCTTT
v_gene: TRBV12-3/TRBV12-4; abundance: many; d_gene: -; j_gene: TRBJ2-2; CDR3aa: CASTGGGHRSTGELFF; CDR3nt: TGTGCCAGCACTGGGGGGGGACACCGGAGCACCGGGGAGCTGTTTTTT
v_gene: TRBV20-1; abundance: -; d_gene: -; j_gene: TRBJ1-1; CDR3aa: CSAISLANTEAFF; CDR3nt: TGCAGTGCTATATCACTCGCGAACACTGAAGCTTTCTTT
v_gene: TRBV7-2; abundance: -; d_gene: -; j_gene: TRBJ1-6; CDR3aa: CASSSGPRLSNNNSPLHF; CDR3nt: TGTGCCAGCAGTTCAGGGCCAAGACTTTCTAATAATAATTCACCCCTCCACTTT
v_gene: TRBV6-2/TRBV6-3; abundance: -; d_gene: -; j_gene: TRBJ2-7; CDR3aa: CASSYSRGGNGLPYEQYF; CDR3nt: TGTGCCAGCAGTTACTCGAGGGGTGGGAACGGACTGCCCTACGAGCAGTACTTC
v_gene: TRBV20-1; abundance: many; d_gene: TRBD2; j_gene: TRBJ2-2; CDR3aa: CSAALNPSGRGRVSDTGELFF; CDR3nt: TGCAGTGCTGCCTTAAACCCCAGCGGGAGGGGGAGGGTCAGCGACACCGGGGAGCTGTTTTTT
v_gene: TRBV5-5; abundance: many; d_gene: TRBD1; j_gene: TRBJ2-5; CDR3aa: CASSLTGETETQYF; CDR3nt: TGTGCCAGCAGCTTGACAGGGGAGACAGAGACCCAGTACTTC
v_gene: TRBV6-2/TRBV6-3; abundance: many; d_gene: -; j_gene: TRBJ2-7; CDR3aa: CASSPIISYEQYF; CDR3nt: TGTGCCAGCAGTCCAATAATCTCCTACGAGCAGTACTTC
v_gene: TRBV12-3/TRBV12-4; abundance: many; d_gene: TRBD1; j_gene: TRBJ1-5; CDR3aa: CASSRNFGTDSNQPQHF; CDR3nt: TGTGCCAGCAGTCGAAACTTCGGGACAGATAGCAATCAGCCCCAGCATTTT
v_gene: TRBV10-3; abundance: many; d_gene: -; j_gene: TRBJ1-2; CDR3aa: CAISVQQDSGYTF; CDR3nt: TGTGCCATCAGTGTCCAACAGGATAGTGGCTACACCTTC
v_gene: TRBV12-3/TRBV12-4; abundance: once; d_gene: -; j_gene: TRBJ2-4; CDR3aa: CASSLGQGGIQYF; CDR3nt: TGTGCCAGCAGTCTGGGCCAGGGAGGCATTCAGTACTTC
v_gene: TRBV6-1; abundance: many; d_gene: -; j_gene: TRBJ1-5; CDR3aa: CASSDSSNQPQHF; CDR3nt: TGTGCCAGCAGTGACAGCAGCAATCAGCCCCAGCATTTT
v_gene: TRBV7-2; abundance: many; d_gene: -; j_gene: TRBJ2-1; CDR3aa: CASSLGVLQEQFF; CDR3nt: TGTGCCAGCAGCTTGGGCGTCCTCCAAGAGCAGTTCTTC
v_gene: TRBV28; abundance: -; d_gene: -; j_gene: TRBJ1-1; CDR3aa: CASRRVPEAFF; CDR3nt: TGTGCCAGCCGTAGGGTCCCTGAAGCTTTCTTT
v_gene: TRBV5-1; abundance: many; d_gene: -; j_gene: TRBJ1-5; CDR3aa: CAILVPRQVTQPQHF; CDR3nt: TGCGCCATCCTGGTTCCTCGACAGGTTACTCAGCCCCAGCATTTT
v_gene: TRBV28; abundance: many; d_gene: -; j_gene: TRBJ2-7; CDR3aa: CATSGLLHSSNYEQYF; CDR3nt: TGTGCCACATCGGGACTGCTACACTCATCCAATTACGAGCAGTACTTC
v_gene: TRBV2; abundance: many; d_gene: -; j_gene: TRBJ1-6; CDR3aa: CASSSVNRVLGNSPLHF; CDR3nt: TGTGCCAGCAGCTCGGTAAACAGGGTATTAGGAAATTCACCCCTCCACTTT
v_gene: TRBV6-4; abundance: many; d_gene: TRBD1; j_gene: TRBJ1-1; CDR3aa: CASSDQGGTEAFF; CDR3nt: TGTGCCAGCAGTGACCAGGGGGGCACTGAAGCTTTCTTT
v_gene: TRBV6-5; abundance: -; d_gene: -; j_gene: TRBJ2-5; CDR3aa: CASSYDPGFGETQYF; CDR3nt: TGTGCCAGCAGTTACGATCCTGGGTTTGGGGAGACCCAGTACTTC
v_gene: TRBV12-3/TRBV12-4; abundance: -; d_gene: TRBD2; j_gene: TRBJ2-7; CDR3aa: CASRASGLDYEQYF; CDR3nt: TGTGCCAGCAGAGCTAGCGGGCTAGACTACGAGCAGTACTTC
v_gene: TRBV24-1; abundance: many; d_gene: TRBD1; j_gene: TRBJ2-7; CDR3aa: CATSDQGQGSDEQYF; CDR3nt: TGTGCCACCAGTGACCAGGGACAGGGGTCCGACGAGCAGTACTTC
v_gene: TRBV20-1; abundance: many; d_gene: -; j_gene: TRBJ1-1; CDR3aa: CSAGGFKGTEAFF; CDR3nt: TGCAGTGCTGGGGGGTTCAAGGGCACTGAAGCTTTCTTT
v_gene: TRBV11-2; abundance: -; d_gene: TRBD1; j_gene: TRBJ2-7; CDR3aa: CASSRRTGGSSYEQYF; CDR3nt: TGTGCCAGCAGCCGAAGGACAGGGGGAAGCTCCTACGAGCAGTACTTC
v_gene: TRBV6-1; abundance: many; d_gene: TRBD1; j_gene: TRBJ2-2; CDR3aa: CASKGQGALAGELFF; CDR3nt: TGTGCCAGCAAGGGACAGGGGGCCTTGGCCGGGGAGCTGTTTTTT
v_gene: TRBV28; abundance: -; d_gene: -; j_gene: TRBJ2-2; CDR3aa: CASTFGREELTGELFF; CDR3nt: TGTGCCAGCACCTTTGGCAGGGAAGAGCTCACCGGGGAGCTGTTTTTT
v_gene: TRBV18; abundance: -; d_gene: TRBD1; j_gene: TRBJ2-5; CDR3aa: CASSDYAGGAETQYF; CDR3nt: TGTGCCAGCTCCGACTACGCAGGGGGTGCGGAGACCCAGTACTTC
v_gene: TRBV6-2/TRBV6-3; abundance: many; d_gene: -; j_gene: TRBJ2-2; CDR3aa: CASTLVDPNTGELFF; CDR3nt: TGTGCCAGCACCCTAGTGGACCCGAACACCGGGGAGCTGTTTTTT
v_gene: TRBV28; abundance: many; d_gene: TRBD2; j_gene: TRBJ2-5; CDR3aa: CASSLWGSGRETQYF; CDR3nt: TGTGCCAGCAGTTTATGGGGGAGCGGGAGGGAGACCCAGTACTTC
v_gene: TRBV6-1; abundance: many; d_gene: -; j_gene: TRBJ2-7; CDR3aa: CASRSPRTYEQYF; CDR3nt: TGTGCCAGCAGATCCCCGCGCACCTACGAGCAGTACTTC
v_gene: TRBV4-3; abundance: many; d_gene: TRBD1; j_gene: TRBJ1-1; CDR3aa: CASSQDLGTGDTEAFF; CDR3nt: TGCGCCAGCAGCCAAGACCTCGGGACAGGGGATACTGAAGCTTTCTTT
v_gene: TRBV29-1; abundance: many; d_gene: -; j_gene: TRBJ1-1; CDR3aa: CSVYAGNTEAFF; CDR3nt: TGCAGCGTTTATGCAGGGAACACTGAAGCTTTCTTT
v_gene: TRBV19; abundance: many; d_gene: -; j_gene: TRBJ2-5; CDR3aa: CASRTGLAEVETQYF; CDR3nt: TGTGCCAGCCGAACGGGGCTAGCTGAGGTGGAGACCCAGTACTTC
v_gene: TRBV19; abundance: many; d_gene: TRBD1; j_gene: TRBJ1-2; CDR3aa: CASSAADRGVSDGYTF; CDR3nt: TGTGCCAGTAGTGCGGCGGACAGGGGGGTATCTGATGGCTACACCTTC
v_gene: TRBV7-7; abundance: many; d_gene: -; j_gene: TRBJ2-2; CDR3aa: CASSLPGTYANTGELFF; CDR3nt: TGTGCTAGCAGCTTACCAGGAACCTACGCGAACACCGGGGAGCTGTTTTTT
v_gene: TRBV7-2; abundance: few; d_gene: -; j_gene: TRBJ2-4; CDR3aa: CASSLGRGNIQYF; CDR3nt: TGTGCCAGCAGCTTAGGGCGGGGAAACATTCAGTACTTC
v_gene: TRBV12-3/TRBV12-4; abundance: many; d_gene: -; j_gene: TRBJ1-3; CDR3aa: CASSLYSFISGNTIYF; CDR3nt: TGTGCCAGCAGTTTATACAGCTTTATCTCTGGAAACACCATATATTTT
v_gene: TRBV19; abundance: many; d_gene: TRBD1; j_gene: TRBJ2-6; CDR3aa: CASTNDRARSGANVLTF; CDR3nt: TGTGCCAGTACCAACGACAGGGCCCGGTCTGGGGCCAACGTCCTGACTTTC
v_gene: TRBV7-2; abundance: many; d_gene: -; j_gene: TRBJ2-5; CDR3aa: CASSLVKAVQETQYF; CDR3nt: TGTGCCAGCAGCTTAGTGAAGGCAGTCCAAGAGACCCAGTACTTC
v_gene: TRBV29-1; abundance: -; d_gene: TRBD1; j_gene: TRBJ2-2; CDR3aa: CSVGWTGNTGELFF; CDR3nt: TGCAGCGTGGGGTGGACAGGGAACACCGGGGAGCTGTTTTTT
v_gene: TRBV12-3/TRBV12-4; abundance: many; d_gene: TRBD1; j_gene: TRBJ1-3; CDR3aa: CASSATGGTGNTIYF; CDR3nt: TGTGCCAGCAGTGCCACAGGGGGCACAGGAAACACCATATATTTT
v_gene: TRBV6-2/TRBV6-3; abundance: -; d_gene: -; j_gene: TRBJ1-1; CDR3aa: CASSRKYASDDTEAFF; CDR3nt: TGTGCCAGCAGTCGAAAGTACGCATCGGATGACACTGAAGCTTTCTTT
v_gene: TRBV12-3/TRBV12-4; abundance: many; d_gene: -; j_gene: TRBJ1-3; CDR3aa: CASSWGSGNTIYF; CDR3nt: TGTGCCAGCAGTTGGGGGTCTGGAAACACCATATATTTT
v_gene: TRBV6-5; abundance: many; d_gene: TRBD2; j_gene: TRBJ2-7; CDR3aa: CASRPPLAGAYEQYF; CDR3nt: TGTGCCAGCAGACCCCCCCTAGCGGGAGCCTACGAGCAGTACTTC
v_gene: TRBV7-6; abundance: many; d_gene: -; j_gene: TRBJ2-7; CDR3aa: CASSFGSTYEQYF; CDR3nt: TGTGCCAGCAGCTTCGGCAGTACCTACGAGCAGTACTTC
v_gene: TRBV9; abundance: many; d_gene: -; j_gene: TRBJ1-2; CDR3aa: CASSVADVTSRGYTF; CDR3nt: TGTGCCAGCAGCGTAGCTGATGTTACCTCCCGCGGCTACACCTTC
v_gene: TRBV15; abundance: many; d_gene: -; j_gene: TRBJ1-1; CDR3aa: CATSRVVGGSTEAFF; CDR3nt: TGTGCCACCAGCAGAGTCGTGGGCGGGAGCACTGAAGCTTTCTTT